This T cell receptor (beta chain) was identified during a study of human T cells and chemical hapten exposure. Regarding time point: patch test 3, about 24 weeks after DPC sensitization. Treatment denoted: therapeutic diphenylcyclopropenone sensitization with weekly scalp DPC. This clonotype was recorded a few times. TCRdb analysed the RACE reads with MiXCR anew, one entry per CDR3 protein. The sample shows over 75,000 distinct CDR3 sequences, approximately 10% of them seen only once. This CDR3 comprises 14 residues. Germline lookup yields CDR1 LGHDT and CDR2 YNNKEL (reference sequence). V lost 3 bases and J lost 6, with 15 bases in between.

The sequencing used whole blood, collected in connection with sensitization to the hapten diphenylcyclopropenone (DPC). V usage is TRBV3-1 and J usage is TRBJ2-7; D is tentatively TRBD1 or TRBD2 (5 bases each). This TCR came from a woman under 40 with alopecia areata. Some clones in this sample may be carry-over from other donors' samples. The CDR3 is CASSQAYGDGEQYF. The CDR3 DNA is TGTGCCAGCAGCCAGGCCTATGGGGACGGCGAGCAGTACTTC.